This entry lists 21 T cell receptor beta chains sequenced from one sample in a study of T-cell memory formation after mild COVID-19. TCRdb called the 5' RACE reads again in MiXCR, with one record for every CDR3 protein. This table holds about 410,000 distinct CDR3 sequences, roughly 18% found once. What was sequenced was PBMCs or a T cell subset sorted from them (not recorded which). Source of these receptors: a man younger than 35 who had mild COVID-19 (a few samples of this study predate the infection). Cell type and time point are not known.

This chain joins TRBV4-1 and TRBJ1-1, with 10 bases identical to TRBD1. This CDR3 has 16 amino acids. Germline CDR1 and CDR2: MGHRA and YSYEKL. Trimming cost V 3 bases and J 0 bases; bases outside gene matches: 4. In DNA form, the CDR3 reads TGCGCCAGCAGCCAGGATGGACAGGGGGTGAACACTGAAGCTTTCTTT. Translated: CASSQDGQGVNTEAFF.

This clonotype was seen only a few times. The V call is TRBV4-1, the J call TRBJ2-5; D is undetermined. The V end was cut by 3 bases, the J end by 1 base, with 12 bases between. The CDR3 is made up of 15 amino acids. Germline V gene lookup returns CDR1 MGHRA and CDR2 YSYEKL. This CDR3 is CASSQAVAVQETQYF. The DNA for the CDR3 is TGCGCCAGCAGCCAGGCCGTCGCGGTCCAAGAGACCCAGTACTTC.

At least ten counts were recorded for this clonotype. This chain links TRBV12-3 or TRBV12-4 with TRBJ2-6; D gene unclear. With 4 bases removed from V and 1 base from J, the gap between germline ends came to 5 bases. The CDR3 extends over 14 amino acids. CDR3 bases: TGTGCCAGCAGTTGGGCTTCTGGGGCCAACGTCCTGACTTTC. As protein: CASSWASGANVLTF.

A few counts support this clonotype. The chain combines TRBV4-3 with TRBJ1-6, with D perhaps TRBD1 (5 bases). V shed 0 bases and J shed 8 bases, with 11 bases lying between them. The CDR3 is 15 amino acids. Germline V lookup: CDR1 LGHNA, CDR2 YSLEER. CDR3 coding DNA: TGCGCCAGCAGCCAAGAAAGCAGGGCGCATTCACCCCTCCACTTT. It is translated as CASSQESRAHSPLHF.

This clonotype showed up just a few times. The chain employs TRBV20-1 and TRBJ2-5; no clear D gene. Germline values: CDR1 DFQATT, CDR2 SNEGSKA (reference sequence). The germline V and J ends were trimmed by 6 bases and 0 bases, with 11 bases remaining between them. This CDR3 contains 13 residues. The CDR3 here is CSASPKYQETQYF. CDR3 DNA: TGCAGTGCGAGCCCCAAGTACCAAGAGACCCAGTACTTC.

This chain uses TRBV5-5 with TRBJ2-1, with D hard to call. The CDR3 covers 13 residues. Germline V gene sequence: CDR1 SGHKS, CDR2 YYEKEE (reference sequence). The V end was cut by 1 base, the J end by 4 bases, with 6 bases between. The CDR3 coding sequence is TGTGCCAGCAGCTTGAGAGAGTACAATGAGCAGTTCTTC. Its protein is CASSLREYNEQFF.

The gene calls are TRBV6-2 or TRBV6-3 and TRBJ1-5, with D unclear. From germline, CDR1 is MNHEY and CDR2 SVGEGT. V lost 6 bases and J 8 bases, leaving 17 bases between the germline ends. This CDR3 is 14 amino acids long. In DNA form, the CDR3 reads TGTGCCAGCAGCCGCCCCCTGACCCGGGAGCCCCAGCATTTT. Residues: CASSRPLTREPQHF.

This clonotype came up a few times. The chain joins TRBV7-3 to TRBJ2-2; 10 bases agree with TRBD2. The V segment lost 8 bases and the J segment 3 bases; nucleotides outside the gene matches: 6. CDR1 SGHTA and CDR2 FQGTGA come from the germline V gene. CDR3 length: 15 residues. The DNA of the CDR3 is TGTGCCAGCCGCCCGCTAGCGGGGGACACCGGGGAGCTGTTTTTT. It yields the protein CASRPLAGDTGELFF.

V and J are TRBV5-1 and TRBJ2-1; D is possibly TRBD1 (6 bases). Germline CDR1 and CDR2: SGHRS and YFSETQ. With 4 bases removed from V and 4 bases from J, the gap between germline ends came to 15 bases. CDR3 size: 15 residues. The CDR3 nucleotides read TGCGCCAGCAGCCACGGACAGAGTGAATACAATGAGCAGTTCTTC. Translating gives CASSHGQSEYNEQFF.

This clonotype was seen a handful of times. The chain employs TRBV14 and TRBJ1-1; D is possibly TRBD1 (5 bases). Trimming shortened V by 3 bases and J by 7 bases, and 9 bases separated the two germline ends. Germline V gene data show CDR1 as SGHDN and CDR2 as FVKESK. The length of the CDR3 is 12 residues. The CDR3 sequence: CASSQGGYEAFF. The CDR3 nucleotides are TGTGCCAGCAGCCAGGGGGGGTATGAAGCTTTCTTT. Combining the CDR3 with reference TRBV14 and TRBJ1-1 gives the whole variable domain EAGVTQFPSHSVIEKGQTVTLRCDPISGHDNLYWYRRVMGKEIKFLLHFVKESKQDESGMPNNRFLAERTGGTYSTLKVQPAELEDSGVYFCASSQGGYEAFFGQGTRLTVV.

The genes are TRBV7-3 and TRBJ1-2, with D unclear. This CDR3 comprises 11 residues. The V and J ends lost 11 bases and 7 bases respectively, with 14 bases between them. In germline, CDR1 is SGHTA, CDR2 FQGTGA. Here the CDR3 reads CASGIGRGYTF. For the CDR3, the DNA is TGTGCCTCCGGCATCGGGCGTGGCTACACCTTC.

J is TRBJ2-3 and V is TRBV6-5, with 10 positions matching TRBD2. CDR3 size: 18 residues. The V gene's germline CDR1 is MNHEY and CDR2 SVGAGI. The J segment lost 0 bases and the V segment lost 0 bases, leaving 6 bases of the junction unmatched. The CDR3 DNA reads TGTGCCAGCAGTTACTCGGCAAGGACTAGCGGTAGCACAGATACGCAGTATTTT. Amino acids: CASSYSARTSGSTDTQYF.

The table lists this clonotype with many counts. V and J are TRBV29-1 and TRBJ1-1, with D hard to call. CDR3 length: 12 residues. V was clipped by 5 bases and J by 1 base, with 8 bases between them. Germline V gene sequence: CDR1 SQVTM, CDR2 ANQGSEA. CDR3 loop: CSVSPGNTEAFF. The CDR3 coding sequence is TGCAGCGTTAGCCCTGGGAACACTGAAGCTTTCTTT.

The rearrangement joins TRBV9 to TRBJ1-1; D is possibly TRBD1 (5 bases). The CDR3 has 15 amino acids. Germline V lookup: CDR1 SGDLS, CDR2 YYNGEE. V was trimmed by 7 bases and J by 1 base, leaving 17 bases between them. The CDR3 DNA reads as TGTGCCAGCTCCTCCGGGGGAGAAACGAACACTGAAGCTTTCTTT. Encoded protein: CASSSGGETNTEAFF.

This clonotype was observed a handful of times. V gene TRBV14 combines with J gene TRBJ2-7; 10 bases align to TRBD1. V lost 2 bases, J lost 7 bases, and 11 bases stayed unmatched. Per germline, CDR1 SGHDN and CDR2 FVKESK. The CDR3 is 16 amino acids. In DNA form, the CDR3 reads TGTGCCAGCAGCCAATTACCGGGACAGGGGTCGAAGGAGCAGTACTTC. Protein product: CASSQLPGQGSKEQYF.

CDR3 sequence: CASSWGGDYGYTF. CDR3 nucleotide sequence: TGTGCCAGCAGTTGGGGGGGCGACTATGGCTACACCTTC. The chain couples TRBV6-6 to TRBJ1-2; D is perhaps TRBD1 (6 bases). Between the trimmed V and J ends, which lost 4 bases and 3 bases, there was a span of 9 bases. The CDR3 totals 13 residues. The germline gives CDR1 MNHNY, CDR2 SVGAGI (reference sequence).

The chain has TRBV12-3 or TRBV12-4 and TRBJ1-1; D is unresolved. The CDR3 is 13 residues long. The V end lost 3 bases, the J end lost 4 bases, and 9 bases lay between the germline ends. This CDR3 is CASSFGSGTEAFF. The CDR3 region has the DNA TGTGCCAGCAGTTTTGGGTCGGGCACTGAAGCTTTCTTT.

This clonotype was counted only a few times. The chain combines TRBV7-2 with TRBJ1-5; no clear D. Germline lookup yields CDR1 SGHTA and CDR2 FQGNSA. The V and J ends lost 5 bases and 0 bases respectively, with 17 bases between them. The CDR3 runs to 17 residues. The CDR3 region is CASSLLPGFSSNQPQHF. The DNA for the CDR3 is TGTGCCAGCAGCCTCCTTCCGGGGTTTAGTAGCAATCAGCCCCAGCATTTT.

The V call is TRBV29-1, the J call TRBJ2-2; 8 bases match TRBD1. Germline values: CDR1 SQVTM, CDR2 ANQGSEA. Trimming at V came to 1 base and at J to 7 bases, leaving 5 bases not matched to a gene. The CDR3 length is 14 residues. The CDR3 region has the DNA TGCAGCGTTGAAGTACAGGGGGAGTACGGGGAGCTGTTTTTT. Translated, it gives CSVEVQGEYGELFF.

This clonotype appeared a few times. This chain links TRBV7-9 with TRBJ2-7; TRBD2 matches at 14 bases. Trimming removed 5 bases from V and 3 bases from J; junction bases left unmatched: 15. The CDR3 extends over 19 amino acids. Germline V gene lookup returns CDR1 SEHNR and CDR2 FQNEAQ (reference sequence). CDR3 residues: CASSPRDRTSGGPVYEQYF. The CDR3 DNA reads TGTGCCAGCAGCCCCCGCGATCGGACTAGCGGGGGGCCGGTCTACGAGCAGTACTTC.

This chain connects TRBV7-9 to TRBJ2-1, with 13 bases lining up with TRBD2. V shed 5 bases, J shed 4 bases, and the junction held 5 bases outside the gene matches. The CDR3 is 16 amino acids. Germline V lookup: CDR1 SEHNR, CDR2 FQNEAQ (reference sequence). The CDR3 coding sequence is TGTGCCAGCAGCAAGGGGACTAGCGGGGAGTACAATGAGCAGTTCTTC. It translates to CASSKGTSGEYNEQFF. The full variable domain, with the rest looked up from reference TRBV7-9 and TRBJ2-1, is DTGVSQNPRHKITKRGQNVTFRCDPISEHNRLYWYRQTLGQGPEFLTYFQNEAQLEKSRLLSDRFSAERPKGSFSTLEIQRTEQGDSAMYLCASSKGTSGEYNEQFFGPGTRLTVL.